These 5 T cell receptor beta chains share one sample of origin, sequenced in a study of cytomegalovirus exposure and HLA in healthy donors. 60 Vbeta and 13 Jbeta primers were used in PCR. Using immunoSEQ multiplex PCR, the repertoire was profiled, and TCRdb retains in-frame clones only, with some absent. The sample consists of roughly 180,000 clones, roughly 9.4% of them appearing once. The specimen was PBMCs. These receptors were obtained from a woman in her thirties in good health and CMV-seropositive.

The sample holds a few counts of this clone. The rearrangement uses TRBV5-5 and TRBJ2-7; D possibly corresponds to TRBD1 (6 bases). This CDR3 spans 12 amino acids. Looked up from germline, CDR1 is SGHKS and CDR2 is YYEKEE (reference sequence). V shed 4 bases and J shed 3 bases, with 8 bases lying between them. The CDR3: CASSQGHYEQYF. DNA for the CDR3: TGTGCCAGCAGCCAGGGACACTACGAGCAGTACTTC.

This clone occurred a few times. J is TRBJ2-7 and V is TRBV9; D gene ambiguous. The V gene lost 1 base and the J gene lost 2 bases, with 7 bases spanning the gap. The CDR3 has 13 amino acids. The germline CDR1 and CDR2 sequences are SGDLS and YYNGEE. CDR3 bases: TGTGCCAGCAGCGTACACACAGCCTACGAGCAGTACTTC. Amino acids: CASSVHTAYEQYF. Drawing the rest from reference TRBV9 and TRBJ2-7, the complete variable domain is DSGVTQTPKHLITATGQRVTLRCSPRSGDLSVYWYQQSLDQGLQFLIQYYNGEERAKGNILERFSAQQFPDLHSELNLSSLELGDSALYFCASSVHTAYEQYFGPGTRLTVT.

The J gene is TRBJ2-3, the V gene TRBV5-1, with D perhaps TRBD1 (6 bases). Germline CDR1 SGHRS, CDR2 YFSETQ. Deletions cut 2 bases from V and 0 bases from J, with 13 bases between. The CDR3 is 16 amino acids. This chain's CDR3 is CASSFLQGTSTDTQYF. The CDR3 DNA reads as TGCGCCAGCAGCTTCCTACAGGGTACTAGCACAGATACGCAGTATTTT.

The CDR3 protein is CASSRNSLAGQETQYF. The CDR3 nucleotides are TGTGCCAGCAGCCGGAATTCACTAGCGGGACAAGAGACCCAGTACTTC. This chain uses TRBV7-6 with TRBJ2-5, with 10 bases that match TRBD2. The V segment lost 5 bases and the J segment 2 bases; nucleotides outside the gene matches: 8. This CDR3 contains 16 residues. CDR1 SGHVS and CDR2 FNYEAQ come from the germline V gene.

In this sample, this clone turned up a few times. The rearrangement joins TRBV11-2 to TRBJ2-1; 8 bases agree with TRBD2. After removal of 1 base from V and 3 bases from J, the junction contained 2 bases not matched to a gene. CDR1 and CDR2 from the germline V gene are SGHAT and FQNNGV. This CDR3 contains 15 residues. Here the CDR3 DNA reads TGTGCCAGCAGCTTAGCGGGAGGGCTCTACAATGAGCAGTTCTTC. Translated: CASSLAGGLYNEQFF.